Given below is one TCR beta chain in context. Which antigen it targets is not known. Within one base of it there is no much larger clone, and no base qualities were kept. The data originate from a study of response to subunit inactivated influenza vaccine (dated by TCRdb to between 2017 and 2018). The study in broad terms: To follow how T cells responded to a trivalent subunit inactivated influenza vaccine, the researchers relied on deep quantitative profiling of the T cell receptor repertoire. The investigation overall reported the following: It was suggested by the authors that each seasonal influenza vaccination may recruit only a limited number of new T cells.

Libraries were made using RT-PCR. The data were produced on an Illumina HiSeq 2500. TCRdb redid the processing of the public reads, applying fastp at Q25 and MiXCR, and retained in-frame beta chains. CDR3 protein duplicates are merged, each entry listing the most common genes and DNA. This sample comprises hundreds of thousands of distinct CDR3 sequences, approximately 14% of them detected only once. The biggest ten clones account for 6.5% to 8.5% of the sample. The sample in question was PBMCs from blood, obtained less than 15 days before vaccination. This receptor was taken from a man aged 50 to 60 who received an inactivated influenza vaccine. Donor details come from another sample of the same person, matched by shared clones.

The DNA is as follows: TGTGCCATCAGTGACATCGGAAAAGCTGCAGAGACCCAGTACTTC. Its coded protein is CAISDIGKAAETQYF. The sequence joins TRBV10-3 to TRBJ2-5; confidence is insufficient to name the D gene. The germline V gene yields ENHRY for CDR1 and SYGVKD for CDR2. Reading from cysteine to phenylalanine, the CDR3 counts 15 amino acids. Only CDR3 DNA remains: 45 bases, in frame from the first base. V is reduced by 3 bases and J by 4 bases, leaving a spacing of 15 bases between them.